The 9 T cell receptor beta chains below all came from one sample that was sequenced in a study of CD8+CD57+ T cells in acquired aplastic anemia. Sequencing involved patients with CD8+CD57+ cell expansion previously shown by flow cytometry. Genomic DNA acted as the template from which TCR beta VDJ combination and CDR3 sequence profiling were carried out. TCRdb recomputed calls from the reads with MiXCR, one row per CDR3 protein. The sample includes about 270,000 distinct CDR3 sequences, 82% of them seen just once. Sequencing was performed on sorted CD4+, CD8+, or CD8+CD57+ T cells (not recorded which) from PBMCs. These receptors originate from a human donor with aplastic anemia.

This sequence joins TRBV24-1 and TRBJ2-1; D might be TRBD2 (6 bases). This CDR3 comprises 14 residues. Germline V CDR1 and CDR2: KGHDR, SFDVKD. Trimming removed 9 bases from V and 11 bases from J, with 22 bases in between. The CDR3 DNA reads TGTGCCACCGGGACGAGCGGGCGCAGGGAAAAGCAGTTCTTC. Its translation: CATGTSGRREKQFF.

The CDR3: CASSAGTSAINTQYF. The CDR3 DNA reads TGTGCCAGTAGCGCCGGGACTAGCGCAATCAATACGCAGTATTTT. The V call is TRBV19, the J call TRBJ2-3, with TRBD2 matching 10 bases. Looked up from germline, CDR1 is LNHDA and CDR2 is SQIVND (reference sequence). J was trimmed by 7 bases and V by 6 bases; bases with no gene match: 10. The CDR3 covers 15 residues.

Concerning this clonotype itself: The conserved closing phenylalanine or tryptophan is absent in this CDR3, likely reflecting a read error. Because the CDR3's place on the DNA is in doubt, the DNA is left out and the CDR3 is given as listed by TCRdb. The chain combines TRBV4-1 with TRBJ1-6. Including both end residues, the CDR3 is 8 amino acids long. The germline gives CDR1 MGHRA, CDR2 YSYEKL. CDR3 amino acids: CASSQELG.

This clonotype showed up just once. Sequence at one end of the junction differs from germline and may be a read error. This sequence joins TRBV7-9 and TRBJ2-7; either TRBD1 or TRBD2 may supply D (5 bases each). The CDR3 has 14 residues. Germline loops: CDR1 SEHNR, CDR2 FQNEAQ (reference sequence). CDR3 sequence (DNA): TGTGCCAGCAGCCGGACGGGGCAAGAGCAGGTCTACGGGTTC. Translation gives CASSRTGQEQVYGF.

The V and J genes are TRBV7-4 and TRBJ2-7, with D perhaps matching TRBD1 (6 bases). Germline CDR1 is SGHVT and CDR2 is SQSDAQ. The CDR3 runs to 18 residues. The CDR3 is CAGSLDRGDSPLPYEQYV. Here the CDR3 DNA reads TGTGCCGGCAGCTTGGACAGAGGCGATTCACCCCTCCCCTACGAGCAGTACGTC.

V and J are TRBV5-5 and TRBJ1-1; D is uncertain. CDR1 and CDR2 from the germline V gene are SGHKS and YYEKEE (reference sequence). V was trimmed by 0 bases and J by 4 bases, leaving 4 bases between them. This CDR3 is built from 12 residues. The CDR3 sequence: CASSLDSTEAFF. CDR3 sequence (DNA): TGTGCCAGCAGCTTGGACAGCACTGAAGCTTTCTTT.

V is TRBV11-1 and J is TRBJ1-6; D uncertain. Germline V gene lookup returns CDR1 SGHAT and CDR2 FQDESV (reference sequence). The CDR3 is made up of 14 amino acids. Trimming left V 1 base short and J 8 bases short, with 9 bases between. CDR3 sequence: CASSLDLSDSPLHF. For the CDR3, the DNA is TGTGCCAGCAGCTTAGATTTATCAGATTCACCCCTCCACTTT. Together with reference TRBV11-1 and TRBJ1-6, the CDR3 gives the full variable domain: EAEVAQSPRYKITEKSQAVAFWCDPISGHATLYWYRQILGQGPELLVQFQDESVVDDSQLPKDRFSAERLKGVDSTLKIQPAELGDSAMYLCASSLDLSDSPLHFGNGTRLTVT.

Details on this clonotype: One end of the junction does not line up with germline, which may come from a read error. The chain couples TRBV7-3 to TRBJ2-5, with D possibly matching TRBD2 (5 bases). The germline V gene encodes CDR1 SGHTA and CDR2 FQGTGA. CDR3 length equals 12 residues. CDR3 in DNA: TGTGCCAGCAAGGGAGCGAGGACGACCAATACCTTC. Protein: CASKGARTTNTF.

Details on this clonotype: Germline is not matched at one junction end, which may reflect a read error. The V call is TRBV6-5, the J call TRBJ2-1, with 8 bases lining up with TRBD1. Germline lookup yields CDR1 MNHEY and CDR2 SVGAGI. This CDR3 has 15 amino acids. The CDR3 DNA follows: TGTGCCAGCAGTCGGACAGGGACTTCTTCCAATGAGCGGTTCTTC. Its translation is CASSRTGTSSNERFF.